The clone carrying this TCR beta chain was seen a few times. Its antigen remains unidentified. Carrying unique molecular identifiers, the cDNA also gained a universal primer site through template switching. TCRdb called the 5' RACE reads again in MiXCR, with one record for every CDR3 protein. This sample has about 480,000 distinct CDR3 sequences, with about 14% found just once. The CDR3 is made up of 15 amino acids. CDR1 is SGHTA, CDR2 FQGNSA, per germline. Trimming cost V 1 base and J 5 bases, with 12 bases left between them. The data belong to a study of identical twins. Overall study results and limits: Zero-insertion analyses were open to partial confounding by invariant MAIT and iNKT cells.

The same sample was also studied in work on yellow fever vaccine responses in identical twins.

The origin of this receptor is a woman between 18 and 30 years old in good health. This rearrangement joins TRBV7-2 to TRBJ2-1; perhaps D is TRBD1 or TRBD2 (5 bases each). The material sequenced was CD4+ T cells sorted from blood. The CDR3 region has the DNA TGTGCCAGCAGCTTAGAATCGGGACCCGACAATGAGCAGTTCTTC. It specifies CASSLESGPDNEQFF.